A single sample gave rise to the 20 T cell receptor beta chains below, sequenced in a study of T cells in Graves' hyperthyroidism and ophthalmopathy. Amplified regions were TCR beta CDR3 sequences from RNA transcripts. An initial round of RT-PCR targeting the TCR CDR3 relied on the HTBI primer set. TCRdb passed the multiplex PCR reads through MiXCR, listing each CDR3 protein once. This table holds 500,000 to 600,000 distinct CDR3 sequences, 20% found once. Sequences were obtained from blood. The receptors come from a man aged 40-55 years with Graves' ophthalmopathy.

This clonotype was seen repeatedly, ten times or more. The chain is built from TRBV30 and TRBJ1-1, with D perhaps TRBD1 (6 bases). Germline CDR1 GTSNPN, CDR2 SVGIG (reference sequence). The ends were cut back, 4 bases at V and 1 base at J, with 10 bases in the middle. CDR3 length: 13 residues. The CDR3 here is CAWTTGANTEAFF. CDR3 nucleotides: TGTGCCTGGACCACGGGGGCGAACACTGAAGCTTTCTTT.

At least ten counts were recorded for this clonotype. This chain links TRBV20-1 with TRBJ2-7, with TRBD1 as a possible D gene (5 bases). With 6 bases removed from V and 1 base from J, the gap between germline ends came to 13 bases. The CDR3 length is 13 residues. The germline CDR1 and CDR2 sequences are DFQATT and SNEGSKA (reference sequence). For the CDR3, the DNA is TGCAGTGCAGTCCTCCAGGGATCCTACGAGCAGTACTTC. Its translation: CSAVLQGSYEQYF.

This clonotype was seen only a few times. This chain links TRBV6-1 with TRBJ2-5; 15 bases are a match to TRBD2. Germline V gene lookup returns CDR1 MNHNS and CDR2 SASEGT. The CDR3 has 17 residues. V lost 7 bases, J lost 4 bases, and 10 bases stayed unmatched. The CDR3 reads CASTQRTSGGARETQYF. CDR3 bases: TGTGCCAGCACCCAGAGGACTAGCGGGGGGGCCAGAGAGACCCAGTACTTC.

The table lists this clonotype with many counts. V usage is TRBV3-1 and J usage is TRBJ2-3, with TRBD2 as a possible D gene (7 bases). Germline V lookup: CDR1 LGHDT, CDR2 YNNKEL (reference sequence). Trimming pared 4 bases from V and 5 bases from J, leaving 22 bases between. The CDR3 spans 17 residues. The CDR3 sequence: CASSLQLGGGALDTQYF. The CDR3 DNA reads TGTGCCAGCAGCCTACAACTGGGGGGGGGGGCACTAGATACGCAGTATTTT.

The rearrangement links TRBV20-1 to TRBJ2-1; D is possibly TRBD2 (6 bases). CDR3 length equals 13 residues. The germline V gene has CDR1 DFQATT and CDR2 SNEGSKA (reference sequence). V was pared by 2 bases and J by 6 bases, with 11 bases between. The CDR3 DNA reads TGCAGTGCTAGAAGCCAGGGAGGCAATGAGCAGTTCTTC. This translates into CSARSQGGNEQFF.

The rearrangement uses TRBV19 and TRBJ2-6; no reliable D call. Trimming removed 4 bases from V and 0 bases from J, with 10 bases in between. CDR3 length equals 16 residues. The germline gives CDR1 LNHDA, CDR2 SQIVND (reference sequence). The CDR3 DNA follows: TGTGCCAGTAGTAAAATAGGGAACTCTGGGGCCAACGTCCTGACTTTC. Protein product: CASSKIGNSGANVLTF.

In this sample, this clonotype turned up many times. The chain uses TRBV28 and TRBJ2-7; tentatively, D is TRBD2 (7 bases). The germline V gene has CDR1 MDHEN and CDR2 SYDVKM. This CDR3 has 18 residues. V was trimmed by 7 bases and J by 6 bases, leaving 31 bases between them. CDR3 DNA: TGTGCCAGCACCCCAAACTGGGGGGGGCTTGGTCATTCGAGCGAGCAGTACTTC. The encoded protein is CASTPNWGGLGHSSEQYF.

This clonotype was counted many times. This chain joins TRBV20-1 and TRBJ1-2; 9 bases are shared with TRBD1. J lost 8 bases, V lost 5 bases, and 6 bases had no gene match. CDR3 length equals 12 residues. The germline gives CDR1 DFQATT, CDR2 SNEGSKA (reference sequence). CDR3 sequence: CSAVGQGGGYTF. CDR3 sequence (DNA): TGCAGTGCTGTGGGACAGGGTGGCGGCTACACCTTC.

The chain is built from TRBV12-3 or TRBV12-4 and TRBJ1-5; 8 bases line up with TRBD1. With 6 bases clipped from V and 2 bases from J, the junction kept 9 bases outside the gene matches. The CDR3 loop spans 16 amino acids. CDR3 sequence reads: CASRSGGGVGNQPQHF. The DNA of the CDR3 is TGTGCCAGCAGATCAGGGGGCGGGGTGGGCAATCAGCCCCAGCATTTT.

This clonotype was detected ten times or more. The genes are TRBV12-3 or TRBV12-4 and TRBJ2-7; the D gene is possibly TRBD1 (5 bases). Trimming left V 3 bases short and J 5 bases short, with 14 bases between. The CDR3 consists of 14 residues. In DNA form, the CDR3 reads TGTGCCAGCAGTTTTCTGGGGCGCAGCAACGAGCAGTACTTC. It is translated as CASSFLGRSNEQYF.

This chain joins TRBV7-9 and TRBJ1-1; no clear D gene. Germline V lookup: CDR1 SEHNR, CDR2 FQNEAQ (reference sequence). CDR3 length: 15 amino acids. V was clipped by 1 base and J by 2 bases, with 11 bases between them. In DNA form, the CDR3 reads TGTGCCAGCAGCTTAGAGGCGGGGTTTAACACTGAAGCTTTCTTT. Amino acid sequence: CASSLEAGFNTEAFF.

This clonotype has ten or more counts. This sequence joins TRBV2 and TRBJ2-1, with 7 positions matching TRBD2. Germline V gives CDR1 SNHLY, CDR2 FYNNEI. This CDR3 is built from 14 residues. V lost 6 bases to trimming and J lost 6 bases; unmatched junction nucleotides: 8. CDR3 sequence (DNA): TGTGCCAGCAGAAGTTGGACTAGAGGCAATGAGCAGTTCTTC. Translation gives CASRSWTRGNEQFF.

The V call is TRBV7-9, the J call TRBJ2-1; a weak D match, TRBD2 (5 bases). Trimming took 5 bases from V and 7 from J, leaving 18 bases between them. Germline values: CDR1 SEHNR, CDR2 FQNEAQ (reference sequence). This CDR3 region has 15 residues. CDR3 sequence (DNA): TGTGCCAGCAGCCTAGTTGACGGGATAGAGAATGAGCAGTTCTTC. It codes for CASSLVDGIENEQFF.

This clonotype was detected ten times or more. CDR3 bases: TGTGCCAGCAGTCCGTCAAGCTCCTACGAGCAGTACTTC. Its protein product is CASSPSSSYEQYF. The chain carries TRBV2 and TRBJ2-7; no reliable D call. The CDR3 is 13 amino acids. V was trimmed by 5 bases and J by 0 bases, leaving 8 bases between them. The germline V gene has CDR1 SNHLY and CDR2 FYNNEI.

This clonotype has more than one count but fewer than ten. The chain links TRBV14 to TRBJ2-2; tentatively, D is TRBD2 (6 bases). This CDR3 comprises 14 residues. Germline V lookup: CDR1 SGHDN, CDR2 FVKESK. Deletions cut 6 bases from V and 4 bases from J, with 12 bases between. CDR3 sequence (DNA): TGTGCCAGCAGTCGACTAGTCTTCACCGGGGAGCTGTTTTTT. Amino acid sequence: CASSRLVFTGELFF. Full variable domain (rest looked up from reference TRBV14 and TRBJ2-2): EAGVTQFPSHSVIEKGQTVTLRCDPISGHDNLYWYRRVMGKEIKFLLHFVKESKQDESGMPNNRFLAERTGGTYSTLKVQPAELEDSGVYFCASSRLVFTGELFFGEGSRLTVL.

The chain uses TRBV7-8 and TRBJ2-7; tentatively, D is TRBD1 or TRBD2 (5 bases each). Trimming shortened V by 5 bases and J by 4 bases, and 15 bases separated the two germline ends. This CDR3 is built from 14 residues. CDR1 and CDR2 (germline): SGHVS, FQNEAQ. The CDR3 sequence: CASSLGRDRYEQYF. The CDR3 DNA reads as TGTGCCAGCAGCCTAGGTAGGGACCGATACGAGCAGTACTTC.

The chain is built from TRBV5-1 and TRBJ2-1, with D uncertain. Germline CDR1 reads SGHRS; CDR2 reads YFSETQ. Trimming took 5 bases from V and 0 from J, leaving 9 bases between them. CDR3 length equals 14 residues. The CDR3 DNA reads TGCGCCAGCAGGCCTACGGACTCCTACAATGAGCAGTTCTTC. As protein: CASRPTDSYNEQFF.

DNA for the CDR3: TGTGCCAGCAGGTTAGAGTTAGGGATTCAGCCCCAGCATTTT. It translates to CASRLELGIQPQHF. The rearrangement joins TRBV28 to TRBJ1-5; D gene ambiguous. This CDR3 comprises 14 residues. Per the germline V gene, CDR1 is MDHEN and CDR2 is SYDVKM. V lost 6 bases and J lost 6, with 15 bases in between.

A few counts support this clonotype. The rearrangement joins TRBV29-1 to TRBJ2-1; 8 bases map to TRBD2. Per the germline V gene, CDR1 is SQVTM and CDR2 is ANQGSEA. The V segment lost 3 bases and the J segment 7 bases; nucleotides outside the gene matches: 14. The length of the CDR3 is 16 residues. The CDR3 reads CSVDHDLAGIENEQFF. The CDR3 region has the DNA TGCAGCGTTGATCACGACTTAGCGGGAATCGAGAATGAGCAGTTCTTC.

In its sample, this clonotype was seen many times. The chain employs TRBV29-1 and TRBJ1-4; D is unclear. The CDR3 has 13 amino acids. Germline values: CDR1 SQVTM, CDR2 ANQGSEA. Trimming left V 0 bases short and J 10 bases short, with 12 bases between. CDR3 DNA: TGCAGCGTTGAAGATCGTACCACTGGAAAACTGTTTTTT. Protein: CSVEDRTTGKLFF.